The rows below give T cell receptor beta chains drawn from one sample of a study of cytomegalovirus exposure and HLA in healthy donors. Method: immunoSEQ multiplex PCR; TCRdb's copy keeps in-frame clones and lacks some. The sample contains more than 150,000 clones, around 76% of which appear only once. The sample was PBMCs. The receptors were sampled from a woman aged 25-40 years in good health and CMV-seropositive. The CDR3 runs from the conserved cysteine through the conserved F or W. The D gene is left open where the match is weak. Expanded clones are given a class, and other clones once, few, many or no size at all.

size: -; V: TRBV19; J: TRBJ2-7; D: -; length: 15; DNA: TGTGCCAGTAGTCCCCTGGACAGTGCGCCGGGGGAGCAGTACTTC; CDR3: CASSPLDSAPGEQYF
size: -; V: TRBV6-6; J: TRBJ2-7; D: -; length: 15; DNA: TGTGCCAGCAGGGATTGGACAGAGAGCTCCTACGAGCAGTACTTC; CDR3: CASRDWTESSYEQYF
size: -; V: TRBV5-1; J: TRBJ1-4; D: TRBD1; length: 15; DNA: TGCGCCAGCAGCCCCGCCGGGACAGGAGGTGAAAAACTGTTTTTT; CDR3: CASSPAGTGGEKLFF
size: once; V: TRBV11-2; J: TRBJ2-7; D: TRBD1; length: 13; DNA: TGTGCCAGCAGGGGGGACAGTACCTACGAGCAGTACTTC; CDR3: CASRGDSTYEQYF
size: -; V: TRBV5-1; J: TRBJ1-6; D: -; length: 16; DNA: TGCGCCAGCAGCTTGGAGGCCGGGAACTATAATTCACCCCTCCACTTT; CDR3: CASSLEAGNYNSPLHF
size: -; V: TRBV19; J: TRBJ1-2; D: TRBD1; length: 14; DNA: TGTGCCAGTAGTATCGGGACAGGGGGTGAAGAAAACACCTTC; CDR3: CASSIGTGGEENTF
size: -; V: TRBV7-7; J: TRBJ2-5; D: TRBD2; length: 16; DNA: TGTGCCAGCAGCCTGGGACTAGCGGGGGCGCAAGAGACCCAGTACTTC; CDR3: CASSLGLAGAQETQYF
size: few; V: TRBV4-3; J: TRBJ1-6; D: -; length: 16; DNA: TGCGCCAGCCACTCGAAAGGGAGGGGGAGAAATTCACCCCTCCACTTT; CDR3: CASHSKGRGRNSPLHF
size: -; V: TRBV11-3; J: TRBJ1-1; D: -; length: 15; DNA: TGTGCCAGCAGCTCCCCGGGTCCGACTGGGACTGAAGCTTTCTTT; CDR3: CASSSPGPTGTEAFF
size: -; V: TRBV27; J: TRBJ2-7; D: -; length: 13; DNA: TGTGCCAGCAGTTTAGATAGGGGGAACGAGCAGTACTTC; CDR3: CASSLDRGNEQYF
size: few; V: TRBV4-1; J: TRBJ2-1; D: TRBD2; length: 14; DNA: TGCGCCAGCAGCCAAGTGGGAGGGGACAATGAGCAGTTCTTC; CDR3: CASSQVGGDNEQFF
size: -; V: TRBV4-1; J: TRBJ2-1; D: TRBD2; length: 17; DNA: TGCGCCAGCAGCCAAGATCGTAGCGGGGGGTTTTACAATGAGCAGTTCTTC; CDR3: CASSQDRSGGFYNEQFF
size: -; V: TRBV6-6; J: TRBJ2-5; D: -; length: 13; DNA: TGTGCCAGCAGTTACTCCGGGTCGGAGACCCAGTACTTC; CDR3: CASSYSGSETQYF
size: -; V: TRBV11-3; J: TRBJ2-7; D: TRBD1; length: 19; DNA: TGTGCCAGCTCGGGGCAAGGCAGGGGGCAAAAAAAGAGCTCCTACGAGCAGTACTTC; CDR3: CASSGQGRGQKKSSYEQYF
size: -; V: TRBV9; J: TRBJ1-4; D: -; length: 15; DNA: TGTGCCAGCAGCGCCTACGACGGACAGAATGAAAAACTGTTTTTT; CDR3: CASSAYDGQNEKLFF
size: -; V: TRBV2; J: TRBJ2-2; D: -; length: 14; DNA: TGTGCCAGCAGTGGGGGCGCAAACACCGGGGAGCTGTTTTTT; CDR3: CASSGGANTGELFF
size: -; V: TRBV2; J: TRBJ2-1; D: TRBD2; length: 15; DNA: TGTGCCAGCAGGGGGACTAGCGGACCTGCAGGGGAGCAGTTCTTC; CDR3: CASRGTSGPAGEQFF
size: -; V: TRBV9; J: TRBJ2-4; D: -; length: 16; DNA: TGTGCCAGCAGCCCTGTTATAAGGGAGGACAAAAACATTCAGTACTTC; CDR3: CASSPVIREDKNIQYF
size: -; V: TRBV30; J: TRBJ1-5; D: -; length: 14; DNA: TGTGCCTGGAGCCCGGGACACGGAAATCAGCCCCAGCATTTT; CDR3: CAWSPGHGNQPQHF
size: few; V: TRBV5-8; J: TRBJ2-5; D: TRBD2; length: 15; DNA: TGTGCCAGCAGCGGGGGACTAGCGGGGACAGAGACCCAGTACTTC; CDR3: CASSGGLAGTETQYF
size: -; V: TRBV7-2; J: TRBJ2-5; D: -; length: 12; DNA: TGTGCCAGCAGCTTAGGTCCGGAGACCCAGTACTTC; CDR3: CASSLGPETQYF
size: -; V: TRBV6-5; J: TRBJ2-1; D: -; length: 12; DNA: TGTGCCAGCAGGGATGGGGGGAATGAGCAGTTCTTC; CDR3: CASRDGGNEQFF
size: -; V: TRBV19; J: TRBJ2-2; D: TRBD2; length: 15; DNA: TGTGCCAGTAGTCACCGGGGGGGCGACACCGGGGAGCTGTTTTTT; CDR3: CASSHRGGDTGELFF
size: once; V: TRBV7-2; J: TRBJ1-5; D: TRBD1; length: 15; DNA: TGTGCCAGCAGCTTATCACAGGGGGCAGATCAGCCCCAGCATTTT; CDR3: CASSLSQGADQPQHF
size: once; V: TRBV4-3; J: TRBJ2-7; D: -; length: 14; DNA: TGCGCCAGCAGCCAATCGTCCAGGGGAGGGGAGCAGTACTTC; CDR3: CASSQSSRGGEQYF
size: -; V: TRBV6-1; J: TRBJ1-2; D: TRBD1; length: 12; DNA: TGTGCCAGCAGGAAACAGGGGTATGGCTACACCTTC; CDR3: CASRKQGYGYTF
size: few; V: TRBV7-2; J: TRBJ2-7; D: -; length: 17; DNA: TGTGCCAGCAGCTTAGGGTTTGGGGGGGCAACTTCCTACGAGCAGTACTTC; CDR3: CASSLGFGGATSYEQYF
size: -; V: TRBV7-2; J: TRBJ1-4; D: -; length: 14; DNA: TGTGCCAGCAGCACTCGTAGAAGCGGCGAAAAACTGTTTTTT; CDR3: CASSTRRSGEKLFF
size: -; V: TRBV5-4; J: TRBJ1-2; D: TRBD1; length: 15; DNA: TGTGCCAGCAGCTCCCCTACCGGGACAGGGAATGGCTACACCTTC; CDR3: CASSSPTGTGNGYTF
size: few; V: TRBV7-2; J: TRBJ1-6; D: -; length: 13; DNA: TGTGCCAGCAGCGTAGGCGGGGATTCACCCCTCCACTTT; CDR3: CASSVGGDSPLHF
size: -; V: TRBV6-1; J: TRBJ1-2; D: TRBD1; length: 14; DNA: TGTGCCAGCAGTGTAGGAGGGGGCTGGGATGGCTACACCTTC; CDR3: CASSVGGGWDGYTF
size: -; V: TRBV10-3; J: TRBJ1-1; D: -; length: 14; DNA: TGTGCCGCTACCTCTGCGGAGATGAACACTGAAGCTTTCTTT; CDR3: CAATSAEMNTEAFF
size: -; V: TRBV5-8; J: TRBJ2-7; D: TRBD1; length: 15; DNA: TGTGCCAGCAGACAGGCCCTCCGGGACAGCTACGAGCAGTACTTC; CDR3: CASRQALRDSYEQYF
size: -; V: TRBV7-9; J: TRBJ1-3; D: -; length: 18; DNA: TGTGCCAGCAGCTGGGGGGGAAGGGGCGCCGTCTCTGGAAACACCATATATTTT; CDR3: CASSWGGRGAVSGNTIYF
size: -; V: TRBV5-1; J: TRBJ1-4; D: -; length: 16; DNA: TGCGCCAGCAGCTCTTCACCTCGGACTACTAATGAAAAACTGTTTTTT; CDR3: CASSSSPRTTNEKLFF
size: -; V: TRBV5-6; J: TRBJ1-4; D: TRBD1; length: 15; DNA: TGTGCCAGCAGCCAGAATCCAGGACAGGGGGAAAAACTGTTTTTT; CDR3: CASSQNPGQGEKLFF
size: few; V: TRBV14; J: TRBJ2-7; D: -; length: 15; DNA: TGTGCCAGCAGCCGTCGGGTGGGAGCGGCCTACGAGCAGTACTTC; CDR3: CASSRRVGAAYEQYF
size: -; V: TRBV28; J: TRBJ2-6; D: -; length: 15; DNA: TGTGCCAGCAGTCCCTCCGGGTCTGGGGCCAACGTCCTGACTTTC; CDR3: CASSPSGSGANVLTF
size: once; V: TRBV28; J: TRBJ2-7; D: TRBD2; length: 15; DNA: TGTGCCAGCAGCTCACTAGCGGGGGATAGGTACGAGCAGTACTTC; CDR3: CASSSLAGDRYEQYF
size: -; V: TRBV19; J: TRBJ1-2; D: TRBD1; length: 15; DNA: TGTGCCAGTAGTATTTTGGACAGGGGGGCGGATGGCTACACCTTC; CDR3: CASSILDRGADGYTF
size: -; V: TRBV6-1; J: TRBJ1-5; D: -; length: 15; DNA: TGTGCCAGCAGTGACCAGGACAGAGCTAATCAGCCCCAGCATTTT; CDR3: CASSDQDRANQPQHF
size: once; V: TRBV19; J: TRBJ2-1; D: TRBD1; length: 16; DNA: TGTGCCAGTAGTACCCCTGTGTACAGGGGAGACGGTGAGCAGTTCTTC; CDR3: CASSTPVYRGDGEQFF
size: -; V: TRBV10-2; J: TRBJ1-1; D: -; length: 13; DNA: TGCGCCAGCAGCCCAGGCTGGGCCACTGAAGCTTTCTTT; CDR3: CASSPGWATEAFF
size: -; V: TRBV10-3; J: TRBJ2-3; D: TRBD2; length: 13; DNA: TGTGCCATCAGTCTAGCGGGGACAGATACGCAGTATTTT; CDR3: CAISLAGTDTQYF
size: -; V: TRBV4-1; J: TRBJ2-3; D: -; length: 16; DNA: TGCGCCAGCAGCCAGCTGATAGCGGTTAGCACAGATACGCAGTATTTT; CDR3: CASSQLIAVSTDTQYF
size: -; V: TRBV7-8; J: TRBJ2-7; D: -; length: 15; DNA: TGTGCCAGCAGCTTAATGGGTAGCGCTACCTACGAGCAGTACTTC; CDR3: CASSLMGSATYEQYF
size: -; V: TRBV5-8; J: TRBJ2-6; D: TRBD1; length: 16; DNA: TGTGCCAGCAGCTTGGGAGGGGGCGCTGGGGCCAACGTCCTGACTTTC; CDR3: CASSLGGGAGANVLTF
size: once; V: TRBV25-1; J: TRBJ2-5; D: -; length: 13; DNA: TGTGCCAGCAGTTGGACAAGGCAAGAGACCCAGTACTTC; CDR3: CASSWTRQETQYF
size: -; V: TRBV6-5; J: TRBJ1-1; D: -; length: 14; DNA: TGTGCCAGCAGTTACTCGGAGGGAAACACTGAAGCTTTCTTT; CDR3: CASSYSEGNTEAFF
size: -; V: TRBV29-1; J: TRBJ2-5; D: -; length: 13; DNA: TGCAGCGGAGGACGGGGAGTTTCAGAGACCCAGTACTTC; CDR3: CSGGRGVSETQYF
size: few; V: TRBV6-5; J: TRBJ2-7; D: TRBD1; length: 15; DNA: TGTGCCAGCAGTTCGACAGGGACAGCCGAATACGAGCAGTACTTC; CDR3: CASSSTGTAEYEQYF
size: -; V: TRBV4-1; J: TRBJ1-2; D: -; length: 17; DNA: TGCGCCAGCAGCCAAGATGGGTCGGGGATATCTAACTATGGCTACACCTTC; CDR3: CASSQDGSGISNYGYTF
size: -; V: TRBV4-3; J: TRBJ2-1; D: -; length: 15; DNA: TGCGCCAGCAGCCAAGATAGGAGCGGGCCTGTTGAGCAGTTCTTC; CDR3: CASSQDRSGPVEQFF